This T cell receptor (beta chain) stems from a study of blood T cell repertoires in COVID-19. About the study: Acute and convalescent COVID-19 samples came from the United States, Italy and Spain. T cells, B-cell-depleted T cells, or PBMCs provided the cDNA or gDNA that served as material.

The length of the CDR3 is 17 residues. Per the original methods: Reference gene primer amplification gave estimated nucleated cell counts. Clones were sequenced by immunoSEQ multiplex PCR, and TCRdb holds only the in-frame ones, with some missing. The V and J calls and the clone size are those of that table, but D and trimming were determined from the DNA. The sample has hundreds of thousands of clones; 88% are singletons. Sequencing used peripheral blood. The chain combines TRBV21-1 with TRBJ1-4; the listed D gene, TRBD1, was not tested against the DNA. TRBV21-1 is annotated as a pseudogene. The TCR sequence derives from a woman between 50 and 59 years old with active or convalescent COVID-19. CDR3 in amino acids: CASSKADREGTNEKLFF. CDR3 coding DNA: TGTGCCAGCAGCAAAGCCGACAGGGAAGGAACTAATGAAAAACTGTTTTTT.